This TCR beta chain was captured in a study of blood T cells in healthy people across ages. The study's findings and limits: PBMC samples, being unsorted, prevented any conclusive comparison of naive and antigen-experienced cells. A greater number of naive CD4+ cells and higher diversity distinguished long-lived donors from aged donors.

On this clonotype itself: The target antigen is unknown.

Germline V gene lookup returns CDR1 SGHTA and CDR2 FQGTGA. This CDR3 is built from 16 residues. Through a sample-barcoded 5' primer and a J-beta primer mix, a second PCR was run for about 6 to 12 cycles. Every sample produced at least 3 million CDR3-containing paired-end reads. Via MiXCR, TCRdb re-called the 5' RACE reads, giving one row per CDR3 protein. The sample holds more than 1.4 million distinct CDR3 sequences; around 42% are singletons and the top ten take approximately 7.9%. The sequencing input was blood. J is TRBJ2-7 and V is TRBV7-3, with D possibly TRBD2 on 7 matching bases. The J call may not be correct, given that the DNA end is closer to TRBJ2-5. The clonotype was recovered from a young woman in good health. The CDR3 DNA sequence: TGTGCCAGCAGCTTAATGGGGGGGGCAGCACAAGAGACCCAGTACTTC. Translated: CASSLMGGAAQETQYF.